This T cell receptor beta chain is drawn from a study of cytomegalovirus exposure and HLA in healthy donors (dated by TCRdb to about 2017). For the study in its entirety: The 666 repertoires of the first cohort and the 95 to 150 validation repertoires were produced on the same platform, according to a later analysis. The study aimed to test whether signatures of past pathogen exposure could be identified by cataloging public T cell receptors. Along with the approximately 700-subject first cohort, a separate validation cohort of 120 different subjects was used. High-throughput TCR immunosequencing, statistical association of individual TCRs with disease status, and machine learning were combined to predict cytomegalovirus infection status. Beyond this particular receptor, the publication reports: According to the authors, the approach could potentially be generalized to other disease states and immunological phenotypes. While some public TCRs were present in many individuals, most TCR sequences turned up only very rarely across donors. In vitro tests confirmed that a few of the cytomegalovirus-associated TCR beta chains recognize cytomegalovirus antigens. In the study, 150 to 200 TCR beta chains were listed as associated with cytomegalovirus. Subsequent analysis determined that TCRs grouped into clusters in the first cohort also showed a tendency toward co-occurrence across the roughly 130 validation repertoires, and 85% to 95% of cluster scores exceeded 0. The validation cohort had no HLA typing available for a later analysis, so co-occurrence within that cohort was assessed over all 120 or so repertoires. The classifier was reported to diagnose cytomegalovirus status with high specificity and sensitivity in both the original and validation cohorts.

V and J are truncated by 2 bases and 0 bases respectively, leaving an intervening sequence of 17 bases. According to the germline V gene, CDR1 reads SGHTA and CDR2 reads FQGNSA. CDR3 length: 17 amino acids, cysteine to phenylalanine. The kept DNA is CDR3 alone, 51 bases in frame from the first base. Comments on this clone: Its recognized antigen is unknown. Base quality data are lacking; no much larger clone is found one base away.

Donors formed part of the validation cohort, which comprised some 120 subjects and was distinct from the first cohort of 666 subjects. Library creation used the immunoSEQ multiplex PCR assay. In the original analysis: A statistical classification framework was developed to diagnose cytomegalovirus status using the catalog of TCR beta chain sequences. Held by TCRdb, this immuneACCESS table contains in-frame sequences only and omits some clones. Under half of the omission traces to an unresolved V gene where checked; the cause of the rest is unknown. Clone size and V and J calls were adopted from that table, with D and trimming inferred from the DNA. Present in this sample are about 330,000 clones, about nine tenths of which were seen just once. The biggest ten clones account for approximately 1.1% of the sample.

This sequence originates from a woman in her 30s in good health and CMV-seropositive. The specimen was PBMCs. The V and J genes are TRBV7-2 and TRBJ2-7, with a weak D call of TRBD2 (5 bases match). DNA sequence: TGTGCCAGCAGCTTACAATCATCGGTAGCGCTCTCCTACGAGCAGTACTTC. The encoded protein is CASSLQSSVALSYEQYF.